This T cell receptor (beta chain) is from a study of blood T cell repertoires in COVID-19. Study-level background: Samples representing acute and convalescent COVID-19 were sourced from the United States, Italy and Spain. PBMCs, B-cell-depleted T cells, or T cells provided the cDNA or gDNA that made up the material.

In the original processing: Reference gene primer amplification gave nucleated cell count estimates. Sequencing used immunoSEQ multiplex PCR; TCRdb keeps in-frame clones, though not all of them. V, J and clone size derive from that table, while D and trimming were established from the DNA sequence. The repertoire has 40,000 to 55,000 clones, roughly 84% of them found once; the top ten carry under 35%. The sample was peripheral blood. The sequence was collected from a woman over 75 with acute or convalescent COVID-19.

The DNA for the CDR3 is TGTGCCAGCAGCTTGGAGTCAGGATATGGCTACACCTTC. Translating gives CASSLESGYGYTF. The V call is TRBV5-5, the J call TRBJ1-2; unclear D gene. V was pared by 0 bases and J by 5 bases, with 8 bases between. This CDR3 is 13 amino acids long. Germline V gene lookup returns CDR1 SGHKS and CDR2 YYEKEE (reference sequence).